The subject of this entry is one T cell receptor beta chain. Conventional CD4+ T cells were sorted from blood as CD25-low CD127-high cells. This entry belongs to a study of regulatory and conventional T cells in RAG deficiency. Assay: immunoSEQ multiplex PCR; the TCRdb copy retains only in-frame clones and omits some. Found here are more than 40,000 clones, just under 90% of them singletons; the top ten hold approximately 0.51%. These data were also reused for a study on regulatory T cells. That report notes: Amplification used 52 TRBV primers and 13 TRBJ primers.

The TCR originated in a human donor in good health. The source material was CD4+ effector T cells sorted from blood.

The CDR3 loop reads CASSGRTGKSSMNTEAFF. CDR3 coding DNA: TGTGCCAGCAGTGGGCGGACAGGGAAGAGTTCCATGAACACTGAAGCTTTCTTT. The rearrangement uses TRBV28 and TRBJ1-1; 8 bases map to TRBD1. V was pared by 5 bases and J by 0 bases, with 14 bases of the junction left unmatched. Germline V gene sequence: CDR1 MDHEN, CDR2 SYDVKM. CDR3 length equals 18 residues.